The present T cell receptor (beta chain) was sequenced within a study of T cell repertoires in cytomegalovirus infection. TCRdb itself ran the reads through MiXCR, one entry per CDR3 protein. The data show 400,000 to 600,000 distinct CDR3 sequences, roughly 43% seen once. This clonotype was found a few times. Its antigen is as yet unknown. The clonotype originates from a human donor in good health (CMV status not recorded). Some clones in this sample may be carry-over from other donors' samples. Sequencing used cultured PBMCs, obtained from culture after CMV antigen stimulation.

CDR3 nucleotide sequence: TGTGCCAGCAAAACGACAGGGACCGGTGGCTATGGCTACACCTTC. Amino acids: CASKTTGTGGYGYTF. The V gene is TRBV7-2, the J gene TRBJ1-2; 7 nucleotides line up with TRBD1. V was pared by 7 bases and J by 4 bases, with 12 bases of the junction left unmatched. Germline V gene lookup returns CDR1 SGHTA and CDR2 FQGNSA. This CDR3 region has 15 residues. Complete variable domain (other parts from reference TRBV7-2 and TRBJ1-2): GAGVSQSPSNKVTEKGKDVELRCDPISGHTALYWYRQSLGQGLEFLIYFQGNSAPDKSGLPSDRFSAERTGGSVSTLTIQRTQQEDSAVYLCASKTTGTGGYGYTFGSGTRLTVV.